These T cell receptor beta chains were read from a single sample in a study of cytomegalovirus exposure and HLA in healthy donors. Method: immunoSEQ multiplex PCR; TCRdb's copy keeps in-frame clones and lacks some. The table includes roughly 66,000 clones, about 60% detected once. The sequenced sample consisted of PBMCs. All receptors derive from a woman between 50 and 59 years old in good health and CMV-seronegative. Both conserved end residues are part of each CDR3. D genes are given only for firm matches. Size is omitted from some rows. Given values are once, few, many or a class for expanded clones.

j_gene: TRBJ2-1
v_gene: TRBV14
d_gene: TRBD2
len: 18
abundance: NA
CDR3aa: CASSGLAGVVSSYNEQFF
CDR3nt: TGTGCCAGCAGTGGACTAGCGGGAGTCGTGAGCTCCTACAATGAGCAGTTCTTC

j_gene: TRBJ1-2
v_gene: TRBV4-3
d_gene: TRBD1
len: 15
abundance: NA
CDR3aa: CASSQYFGTGVGYTF
CDR3nt: TGCGCCAGCAGCCAATATTTCGGGACAGGGGTTGGCTACACCTTC

j_gene: TRBJ2-7
v_gene: TRBV6-5
d_gene: TRBD1
len: 14
abundance: NA
CDR3aa: CASSYRDRTYEQYF
CDR3nt: TGTGCCAGCAGCTACCGGGACAGAACCTACGAGCAGTACTTC

j_gene: TRBJ2-5
v_gene: TRBV5-6
d_gene: NA
len: 14
abundance: NA
CDR3aa: CASSLVQTQETQYF
CDR3nt: TGTGCCAGCAGCTTGGTACAAACCCAAGAGACCCAGTACTTC

j_gene: TRBJ2-7
v_gene: TRBV6-5
d_gene: TRBD1
len: 14
abundance: NA
CDR3aa: CASSPGTGVREQYF
CDR3nt: TGTGCCAGCAGCCCCGGGACAGGGGTTCGCGAGCAGTACTTC

j_gene: TRBJ1-3
v_gene: TRBV19
d_gene: NA
len: 17
abundance: NA
CDR3aa: CASSIPRTARSGNTIYF
CDR3nt: TGTGCCAGTAGTATCCCTCGGACAGCCCGCTCTGGAAACACCATATATTTT

j_gene: TRBJ1-2
v_gene: TRBV5-1
d_gene: TRBD1
len: 14
abundance: NA
CDR3aa: CASSVNRDRDGYTF
CDR3nt: TGCGCCAGCAGCGTGAACCGGGACAGGGATGGCTACACCTTC

j_gene: TRBJ2-3
v_gene: TRBV29-1
d_gene: TRBD2
len: 14
abundance: NA
CDR3aa: CSIREGDGADTQYF
CDR3nt: TGCAGCATCCGGGAGGGCGACGGGGCCGATACGCAGTATTTT

j_gene: TRBJ1-3
v_gene: TRBV30
d_gene: NA
len: 13
abundance: once
CDR3aa: CASRRSSGNTIYF
CDR3nt: TGTGCCTCCCGAAGGAGCTCTGGAAACACCATATATTTT

j_gene: TRBJ1-5
v_gene: TRBV5-1
d_gene: TRBD1
len: 15
abundance: NA
CDR3aa: CASSSGTGGNQPQHF
CDR3nt: TGCGCCAGCAGCAGCGGGACAGGGGGGAATCAGCCCCAGCATTTT

j_gene: TRBJ1-4
v_gene: TRBV5-1
d_gene: TRBD1
len: 14
abundance: NA
CDR3aa: CASKSGQHNEKLFF
CDR3nt: TGCGCCAGCAAATCGGGACAGCACAATGAAAAACTGTTTTTT

j_gene: TRBJ2-7
v_gene: TRBV5-4
d_gene: TRBD2
len: 17
abundance: NA
CDR3aa: CASSVHPGTSANYEQYF
CDR3nt: TGTGCCAGCAGCGTCCATCCTGGGACTAGCGCTAACTACGAGCAGTACTTC

j_gene: TRBJ1-4
v_gene: TRBV5-1
d_gene: NA
len: 14
abundance: NA
CDR3aa: CASSSGATNEKLFF
CDR3nt: TGCGCCAGCAGCTCAGGGGCGACTAATGAAAAACTGTTTTTT

j_gene: TRBJ1-4
v_gene: TRBV30
d_gene: NA
len: 13
abundance: NA
CDR3aa: CAWFSHGGEKLFF
CDR3nt: TGTGCCTGGTTTTCCCACGGAGGTGAAAAACTGTTTTTT

j_gene: TRBJ1-1
v_gene: TRBV10-3
d_gene: NA
len: 14
abundance: many
CDR3aa: CAISEQVANTEAFF
CDR3nt: TGTGCCATCAGTGAGCAGGTCGCCAACACTGAAGCTTTCTTT

j_gene: TRBJ2-7
v_gene: TRBV7-8
d_gene: TRBD2
len: 16
abundance: NA
CDR3aa: CAVRLLGTSGYYEQYF
CDR3nt: TGTGCCGTAAGGTTACTCGGGACTAGCGGTTACTACGAGCAGTACTTC

j_gene: TRBJ1-4
v_gene: TRBV2
d_gene: TRBD1
len: 15
abundance: NA
CDR3aa: CASIRRETGGEKLFF
CDR3nt: TGTGCCAGCATCCGACGAGAGACAGGGGGCGAAAAACTGTTTTTT

j_gene: TRBJ2-7
v_gene: TRBV6-5
d_gene: NA
len: 12
abundance: NA
CDR3aa: CASGELPYEQYF
CDR3nt: TGTGCCTCAGGGGAACTTCCCTACGAGCAGTACTTC

j_gene: TRBJ1-2
v_gene: TRBV18
d_gene: TRBD1
len: 15
abundance: few
CDR3aa: CASSPLTGAGDGYTF
CDR3nt: TGTGCCAGCTCACCCCTGACAGGGGCGGGCGATGGCTACACCTTC

j_gene: TRBJ1-5
v_gene: TRBV5-1
d_gene: NA
len: 15
abundance: NA
CDR3aa: CASSLGGQAGQPQHF
CDR3nt: TGCGCCAGCAGCTTGGGAGGCCAGGCGGGTCAGCCCCAGCATTTT

j_gene: TRBJ2-1
v_gene: TRBV5-1
d_gene: NA
len: 14
abundance: NA
CDR3aa: CASRAEDSYNEQFF
CDR3nt: TGCGCCAGCAGAGCTGAGGACTCCTACAATGAGCAGTTCTTC

j_gene: TRBJ1-2
v_gene: TRBV5-4
d_gene: TRBD1
len: 16
abundance: NA
CDR3aa: CASSLETGTGGRGYTF
CDR3nt: TGTGCCAGCAGCTTGGAGACCGGGACAGGGGGCCGTGGCTACACCTTC

j_gene: TRBJ1-4
v_gene: TRBV4-1
d_gene: TRBD1
len: 14
abundance: NA
CDR3aa: CASSLGQGAEKLFF
CDR3nt: TGCGCCAGCAGCTTAGGACAGGGGGCAGAAAAACTGTTTTTT

j_gene: TRBJ1-4
v_gene: TRBV19
d_gene: TRBD1
len: 15
abundance: few
CDR3aa: CASSTDRATNEKLFF
CDR3nt: TGTGCCAGTAGTACCGACAGGGCAACTAATGAAAAACTGTTTTTT

j_gene: TRBJ1-4
v_gene: TRBV28
d_gene: TRBD1
len: 15
abundance: NA
CDR3aa: CASSFLTGAREKLFF
CDR3nt: TGTGCCAGCAGTTTCTTGACAGGGGCTAGGGAAAAACTGTTTTTT

j_gene: TRBJ1-2
v_gene: TRBV2
d_gene: NA
len: 13
abundance: NA
CDR3aa: CASRRGEVYGYTF
CDR3nt: TGTGCCAGCAGAAGAGGGGAGGTCTATGGCTACACCTTC

j_gene: TRBJ1-4
v_gene: TRBV7-9
d_gene: NA
len: 11
abundance: NA
CDR3aa: CASSFSEKLFF
CDR3nt: TGTGCCAGCAGCTTCTCGGAAAAACTGTTTTTT

j_gene: TRBJ1-5
v_gene: TRBV7-8
d_gene: NA
len: 13
abundance: NA
CDR3aa: CASSLQRHQPQHF
CDR3nt: TGTGCCAGCAGCTTACAGCGGCATCAGCCCCAGCATTTT

j_gene: TRBJ1-1
v_gene: TRBV19
d_gene: NA
len: 14
abundance: few
CDR3aa: CASSMGDGGTEAFF
CDR3nt: TGTGCCAGTAGTATGGGGGACGGGGGCACTGAAGCTTTCTTT

j_gene: TRBJ1-2
v_gene: TRBV7-3
d_gene: NA
len: 13
abundance: NA
CDR3aa: CASSLTASNGYTF
CDR3nt: TGTGCCAGCAGCTTAACAGCCTCTAATGGCTACACCTTC

j_gene: TRBJ1-2
v_gene: TRBV28
d_gene: NA
len: 15
abundance: NA
CDR3aa: CASSPGALGNSGYTF
CDR3nt: TGTGCCAGCAGTCCAGGGGCTCTGGGAAATTCGGGCTACACCTTC

j_gene: TRBJ1-5
v_gene: TRBV5-4
d_gene: NA
len: 14
abundance: NA
CDR3aa: CASSSQGVDQPQHF
CDR3nt: TGTGCCAGCAGCTCACAGGGAGTCGATCAGCCCCAGCATTTT

j_gene: TRBJ1-4
v_gene: TRBV9
d_gene: NA
len: 14
abundance: NA
CDR3aa: CASSAGGANEKLFF
CDR3nt: TGTGCCAGCAGCGCGGGGGGGGCTAATGAAAAACTGTTTTTT

j_gene: TRBJ1-4
v_gene: TRBV30
d_gene: NA
len: 14
abundance: NA
CDR3aa: CAWSPTGYNEKLFF
CDR3nt: TGTGCCTGGAGTCCGACAGGCTACAATGAAAAACTGTTTTTT

j_gene: TRBJ2-7
v_gene: TRBV9
d_gene: TRBD2
len: 18
abundance: few
CDR3aa: CASSGGLAGGRSRDEQYF
CDR3nt: TGTGCCAGCAGCGGGGGACTAGCGGGAGGGCGGAGTAGGGACGAGCAGTACTTC

j_gene: TRBJ2-1
v_gene: TRBV9
d_gene: TRBD1
len: 15
abundance: NA
CDR3aa: CASSVRQGKVNEQFF
CDR3nt: TGTGCCAGCAGCGTTAGACAGGGTAAAGTCAATGAGCAGTTCTTC

j_gene: TRBJ1-5
v_gene: TRBV7-6
d_gene: NA
len: 13
abundance: NA
CDR3aa: CASSLGGFQPQHF
CDR3nt: TGTGCCAGCAGCTTAGGAGGATTTCAGCCCCAGCATTTT

j_gene: TRBJ2-7
v_gene: TRBV28
d_gene: TRBD1
len: 14
abundance: few
CDR3aa: CASSLMGQSYEQYF
CDR3nt: TGTGCCAGCAGTTTAATGGGACAGTCCTACGAGCAGTACTTC

j_gene: TRBJ2-5
v_gene: TRBV11-2
d_gene: TRBD2
len: 14
abundance: NA
CDR3aa: CASTLTSGVLSQYF
CDR3nt: TGTGCCAGCACCTTGACTAGCGGGGTCTTGTCCCAGTACTTC

j_gene: TRBJ2-3
v_gene: TRBV28
d_gene: TRBD2
len: 18
abundance: few
CDR3aa: CASSLFELAGGSTDTQYF
CDR3nt: TGTGCCAGCAGTTTATTTGAACTAGCGGGAGGCAGCACAGATACGCAGTATTTT

j_gene: TRBJ1-2
v_gene: TRBV6-5
d_gene: TRBD1
len: 15
abundance: NA
CDR3aa: CASSYLGQGTHGYTF
CDR3nt: TGTGCCAGCAGTTACTTGGGACAGGGTACACATGGCTACACCTTC

j_gene: TRBJ2-1
v_gene: TRBV5-1
d_gene: TRBD2
len: 15
abundance: few
CDR3aa: CASSLRLADNNEQFF
CDR3nt: TGCGCCAGCAGCTTAAGGCTAGCGGATAACAATGAGCAGTTCTTC

j_gene: TRBJ2-1
v_gene: TRBV5-1
d_gene: TRBD2
len: 14
abundance: many
CDR3aa: CASRLAGADNEQFF
CDR3nt: TGCGCCAGCAGACTAGCGGGAGCGGACAATGAGCAGTTCTTC

j_gene: TRBJ1-4
v_gene: TRBV5-1
d_gene: TRBD1
len: 19
abundance: NA
CDR3aa: CASSAASGTGTTTNEKLFF
CDR3nt: TGCGCCAGCAGCGCCGCCTCCGGGACAGGGACCACAACTAATGAAAAACTGTTTTTT

j_gene: TRBJ1-1
v_gene: TRBV6-5
d_gene: NA
len: 12
abundance: few
CDR3aa: CASRSTNTEAFF
CDR3nt: TGTGCCAGCAGATCGACTAACACTGAAGCTTTCTTT

j_gene: TRBJ2-1
v_gene: TRBV5-6
d_gene: TRBD2
len: 13
abundance: NA
CDR3aa: CASSEGLVDEQFF
CDR3nt: TGTGCCAGCAGCGAGGGACTAGTCGATGAGCAGTTCTTC